This T cell receptor beta chain appears in the sequencing data of a study of blood T cell repertoires in COVID-19. Study details: Researchers got acute and convalescent COVID-19 samples from the United States, Italy and Spain. In each case, the material was cDNA or gDNA derived from T cells, B-cell-depleted T cells, or PBMCs.

This clone was detected only a few times. Per germline, CDR1 LGHNA and CDR2 YSLEER. The V end was cut by 0 bases, the J end by 3 bases, with 12 bases between. This CDR3 is built from 16 residues. Per the original data handling: Nucleated cell number was recorded as an estimate derived from reference gene primer amplification. Produced via immunoSEQ multiplex PCR; TCRdb's table is partial and in-frame only. V and J calls and clone size are as listed in that table; D and trimming were resolved from the DNA. The table includes over 110,000 clones, 70% to 85% detected once. Sequenced: peripheral blood. The chain links TRBV4-3 to TRBJ1-5; D gene ambiguous. The sequence was obtained from a man between 60 and 75 years old with active or convalescent COVID-19. CDR3 in amino acids: CASSQEYRQANQPQHF. In DNA, the CDR3 is TGCGCCAGCAGCCAAGAGTACCGCCAGGCCAATCAGCCCCAGCATTTT.